These 29 T cell receptor beta chains were all obtained from the same sample, sequenced in a study of T cell repertoires in cytomegalovirus infection. The antigens for these receptors are not known. TCRdb fed the reads into MiXCR, producing one record per CDR3 protein. This sample has approximately 590,000 distinct CDR3 sequences, with around 40% found just once. The sequencing here drew on cultured PBMCs, taken from culture after CMV antigen stimulation. The receptors were sampled from a human donor in good health (CMV status not recorded). Some clones in this sample may be carry-over from other donors' samples.

V is TRBV7-2 and J is TRBJ2-1, with 11 nucleotides matching TRBD2. V shed 5 bases and J 2 bases; nucleotides not matched to a gene: 5. The CDR3 has 16 amino acids. The germline V gene encodes CDR1 SGHTA and CDR2 FQGNSA. CDR3 sequence: CASSRRSGGAYNEQFF. The DNA for the CDR3 is TGTGCCAGCAGCCGTCGTAGCGGGGGGGCCTACAATGAGCAGTTCTTC. The full variable domain, with the rest looked up from reference TRBV7-2 and TRBJ2-1, is GAGVSQSPSNKVTEKGKDVELRCDPISGHTALYWYRQSLGQGLEFLIYFQGNSAPDKSGLPSDRFSAERTGGSVSTLTIQRTQQEDSAVYLCASSRRSGGAYNEQFFGPGTRLTVL.

The rearrangement uses TRBV19 and TRBJ2-3; D is unresolved. Trimming removed 4 bases from V and 1 base from J, with 6 bases in between. This CDR3 has 13 residues. Germline V gene data show CDR1 as LNHDA and CDR2 as SQIVND (reference sequence). The CDR3 nucleotides are TGTGCCAGTAGTAACGGGCGCACAGATACGCAGTATTTT. Protein sequence: CASSNGRTDTQYF.

CDR3 nucleotides: TGTGCCAGCAGTTTAGGGGACCTCCGGGGAACCAAAAACATTCAGTACTTC. It yields the protein CASSLGDLRGTKNIQYF. The chain couples TRBV12-3 or TRBV12-4 to TRBJ2-4; D assignment may be TRBD1 or TRBD2 (5 bases each). This CDR3 has 17 residues. Trimming removed 1 base at V and 2 bases at J, with 15 bases between.

This sequence joins TRBV7-2 and TRBJ2-7, with D perhaps assigned TRBD1 or TRBD2 (6 bases each). From germline, CDR1 is SGHTA and CDR2 FQGNSA. Trimming took 1 base from V and 4 from J, leaving 14 bases between them. The CDR3 totals 15 residues. CDR3 bases: TGTGCCAGCAGCTTAGTCCGACTAGGGGGGTACGAGCAGTACTTC. Translated, it gives CASSLVRLGGYEQYF.

About this clonotype itself: A read error may produce the germline difference seen at one junction end. The J gene is TRBJ2-5, the V gene TRBV5-4, with D possibly TRBD1 on 6 matching bases. The CDR3 is made up of 12 amino acids. Germline V gives CDR1 SGHNT, CDR2 YYREEE (reference sequence). The CDR3 region has the DNA TGTGCCAGCAGCTTCCCCGGGACACAGGCGGACTTC. Residues: CASSFPGTQADF.

The chain has TRBV12-3 or TRBV12-4 and TRBJ2-7; unclear D gene. Trimming took 6 bases from V and 1 from J, leaving 16 bases between them. The CDR3 sequence is 15 residues long. CDR3 sequence: CASSRLARPSYEQYF. CDR3 nucleotides: TGTGCCAGCAGCCGTTTAGCAAGGCCATCCTACGAGCAGTACTTC.

Only a few counts were recorded for this clonotype. The J gene is TRBJ2-7, the V gene TRBV28; 8 bases map to TRBD2. In germline, CDR1 is MDHEN, CDR2 SYDVKM. The junction had 6 bases not matched to a gene; V was cut back by 7 bases and J by 1 base. The CDR3 extends over 14 amino acids. In DNA form, the CDR3 reads TGTGCCAGCACGCGGGGGGCTGAATCCTACGAGCAGTACTTC. Protein sequence: CASTRGAESYEQYF. The full variable domain, with the rest looked up from reference TRBV28 and TRBJ2-7, is DVKVTQSSRYLVKRTGEKVFLECVQDMDHENMFWYRQDPGLGLRLIYFSYDVKMKEKGDIPEGYSVSREKKERFSLILESASTNQTSMYLCASTRGAESYEQYFGPGTRLTVT.

The chain employs TRBV28 and TRBJ2-1; 8 nucleotides align to TRBD2. There are 13 residues in the CDR3. The ends lost 10 bases at V and 5 bases at J; junction bases unmatched: 7. CDR1 is MDHEN, CDR2 SYDVKM, per germline. The CDR3 is CAISGGPDNEQFF. For the CDR3, the DNA is TGTGCCATAAGCGGGGGCCCCGACAATGAGCAGTTCTTC.

The chain has TRBV12-3 or TRBV12-4 and TRBJ1-1, with 8 positions matching TRBD1. J gave up 3 bases and V 5 bases, and 5 bases lay outside the gene matches. There are 14 residues in the CDR3. The CDR3 sequence is CASSKQGGYTEAFF. CDR3 bases: TGTGCCAGCAGTAAACAGGGGGGGTACACTGAAGCTTTCTTT.

The J gene is TRBJ2-7, the V gene TRBV10-2, with 9 nucleotides matching TRBD2. CDR1 is WSHSY and CDR2 is SAAADI in the germline V gene. Trimming cost V 7 bases and J 1 base; bases outside gene matches: 5. The CDR3 length is 14 residues. The CDR3 loop reads CASTGLATSYEQYF. CDR3 DNA sequence: TGCGCCAGCACGGGACTAGCTACTTCCTACGAGCAGTACTTC.

This chain uses TRBV27 with TRBJ2-5, with D possibly being TRBD1 (6 bases). The CDR3 consists of 14 residues. Germline V gives CDR1 MNHEY, CDR2 SMNVEV (reference sequence). The V end was cut by 6 bases, the J end by 1 base, with 12 bases between. The CDR3 nucleotides read TGTGCCAGCAGCCGGGGACACCCCCAAGAGACCCAGTACTTC. Encoded protein: CASSRGHPQETQYF.

The J gene is TRBJ2-5, the V gene TRBV7-6; 8 bases agree with TRBD2. The junction had 9 bases not matched to a gene; V was cut back by 2 bases and J by 4 bases. CDR1 SGHVS and CDR2 FNYEAQ come from the germline V gene. The CDR3 loop spans 16 amino acids. The CDR3 sequence: CASSLFVAGGGETQYF. The CDR3 DNA sequence: TGTGCCAGCAGCTTATTTGTGGCGGGAGGCGGAGAGACCCAGTACTTC.

In its sample, this clonotype was seen a few times. The chain links TRBV7-6 to TRBJ2-7, with TRBD2 matching 10 bases. Trimming cost V 0 bases and J 6 bases; bases outside gene matches: 8. Looked up from germline, CDR1 is SGHVS and CDR2 is FNYEAQ. CDR3 length equals 16 residues. The CDR3 DNA reads as TGTGCCAGCAGCTTAGCTACCGGGACTAGCGACCTCGAGCAGTACTTC. As protein: CASSLATGTSDLEQYF. Full variable domain (outside the CDR3, taken from reference TRBV7-6 and TRBJ2-7): GAGVSQSPRYKVTKRGQDVALRCDPISGHVSLYWYRQALGQGPEFLTYFNYEAQQDKSGLPNDRFSAERPEGSISTLTIQRTEQRDSAMYRCASSLATGTSDLEQYFGPGTRLTVT.

This clonotype was counted between two and nine times. The genes are TRBV12-5 and TRBJ2-5; D gene unclear. This CDR3 is built from 12 residues. With 1 base removed from V and 4 bases from J, the gap between germline ends came to 4 bases. In germline, CDR1 is LGHNT, CDR2 FRNRAP. The CDR3 nucleotides are TGTGCTAGTGGTTTGGGGGGAGAGACCCAGTACTTC. Translated, it gives CASGLGGETQYF.

The rearrangement joins TRBV2 to TRBJ2-2; 8 bases align to TRBD2. Looked up from germline, CDR1 is SNHLY and CDR2 is FYNNEI. This CDR3 is built from 13 residues. Unmatched junction bases numbered 6, after V lost 8 bases and J lost 7 bases. This CDR3 reads CASLWREDGELFF. CDR3 bases: TGTGCCAGCTTATGGCGGGAGGACGGGGAGCTGTTTTTT.

There are a few counts of this clonotype. CDR3 bases: TGTGCCAGCAGCTTACCGGGGAGCATTCAGTACTTC. Its translation is CASSLPGSIQYF. The chain couples TRBV7-9 to TRBJ2-4, with D possibly being TRBD2 (5 bases). Trimming shortened V by 2 bases and J by 9 bases, and 8 bases separated the two germline ends. The germline V gene has CDR1 SEHNR and CDR2 FQNEAQ (reference sequence). The CDR3 runs 12 residues.

For the CDR3, the DNA is TGTGCCAGCAGCTTAGGGTCAAACCGGCCAGAGACCCAGTACTTC. It codes for CASSLGSNRPETQYF. This chain links TRBV7-6 with TRBJ2-5, with unresolved D. Trimming left V 1 base short and J 4 bases short, with 13 bases between. Germline lookup yields CDR1 SGHVS and CDR2 FNYEAQ. The CDR3 totals 15 residues.

Many counts were recorded for this clonotype. The chain uses TRBV7-2 and TRBJ2-1; no firm D call. The V gene lost 1 base and the J gene lost 5 bases, with 6 bases spanning the gap. CDR3 length: 13 amino acids. CDR1 SGHTA and CDR2 FQGNSA come from the germline V gene. CDR3 in DNA: TGTGCCAGCAGCTTAGTTAGAAACAATGAGCAGTTCTTC. It specifies CASSLVRNNEQFF.

This clonotype was seen many times. This chain uses TRBV7-2 with TRBJ1-2; no reliable D call. CDR1 is SGHTA, CDR2 FQGNSA, per germline. The CDR3 is 16 amino acids. Deletions cut 3 bases from V and 0 bases from J, with 14 bases between. Here the CDR3 DNA reads TGTGCCAGCAGCTTGGCCCCAAGCCAAGCTAACTATGGCTACACCTTC. It codes for CASSLAPSQANYGYTF. Based on the CDR3 plus reference TRBV7-2 and TRBJ1-2, the full variable domain is GAGVSQSPSNKVTEKGKDVELRCDPISGHTALYWYRQSLGQGLEFLIYFQGNSAPDKSGLPSDRFSAERTGGSVSTLTIQRTQQEDSAVYLCASSLAPSQANYGYTFGSGTRLTVV.

This clonotype was seen once. The chain has TRBV7-1 and TRBJ2-7; D is undetermined. TRBV7-1 is an ORF, with its function uncertain. V was pared by 3 bases and J by 0 bases, with 9 bases between. There are 14 residues in the CDR3. The CDR3 region is CASSSRESSYEQYF. The CDR3 DNA follows: TGTGCCAGCAGCTCTAGAGAGAGCTCCTACGAGCAGTACTTC.

The chain is built from TRBV6-8 and TRBJ2-1; 16 bases fit TRBD2. Germline V gene sequence: CDR1 MNHGY, CDR2 SAAAGT. Trimming at V came to 6 bases and at J to 6 bases, leaving 5 bases not matched to a gene. This CDR3 is 16 amino acids long. The CDR3 is CASRPGTSGRVNEQFF. CDR3 in DNA: TGTGCCAGCAGACCTGGGACTAGCGGGAGGGTCAATGAGCAGTTCTTC.

The gene calls are TRBV7-2 and TRBJ2-3; D gene unclear. The V gene lost 2 bases and the J gene lost 7 bases, with 7 bases spanning the gap. The CDR3 is 12 amino acids. Looked up from germline, CDR1 is SGHTA and CDR2 is FQGNSA. The CDR3 sequence: CASSLSGYTQYF. The CDR3 nucleotides read TGTGCCAGCAGCTTATCCGGGTATACGCAGTATTTT.

The genes are TRBV12-5 and TRBJ2-1, with 9 bases that match TRBD1. This CDR3 is 16 amino acids long. Germline V CDR1 and CDR2: LGHNT, FRNRAP. The trim removed 2 bases at V and 4 bases at J, leaving 6 bases unmatched. CDR3 bases: TGTGCTAGTGGTTTGCTGCAGGGGACAGGGTACAATGAGCAGTTCTTC. Translation gives CASGLLQGTGYNEQFF.

The chain is built from TRBV7-9 and TRBJ2-6, with D unresolved. In germline, CDR1 is SEHNR, CDR2 FQNEAQ (reference sequence). CDR3 length: 14 amino acids. V lost 7 bases, J lost 0 bases, and 7 bases lay in between. The CDR3 DNA reads as TGTGCCAGCAAATCCTACTCTGGGGCCAACGTCCTGACTTTC. Its translation: CASKSYSGANVLTF. Together with reference TRBV7-9 and TRBJ2-6, the CDR3 gives the full variable domain: DTGVSQNPRHKITKRGQNVTFRCDPISEHNRLYWYRQTLGQGPEFLTYFQNEAQLEKSRLLSDRFSAERPKGSFSTLEIQRTEQGDSAMYLCASKSYSGANVLTFGAGSRLTVL.

The chain couples TRBV27 to TRBJ2-5; a possible D gene is TRBD2 (5 bases). The germline V gene encodes CDR1 MNHEY and CDR2 SMNVEV (reference sequence). The germline V and J ends were trimmed by 5 bases and 7 bases, with 11 bases remaining between them. CDR3 length: 12 residues. Here the CDR3 reads CASSRRFGTQYF. Written as DNA, the CDR3 is TGTGCCAGCAGTAGGAGGTTCGGGACCCAGTACTTC.

This clonotype showed up just a few times. The CDR3 DNA sequence: TGTGCCAGCAGTCGAGGTCAGGCCTTAGCGGGAGGAAACAATGAGCAGTTCTTC. Its protein product is CASSRGQALAGGNNEQFF. The chain recombines TRBV12-3 or TRBV12-4 with TRBJ2-1, with 10 bases fitting TRBD2. After removal of 5 bases from V and 5 bases from J, the junction contained 15 bases not matched to a gene. This CDR3 has 18 residues.

This clonotype was counted at least ten times. The chain employs TRBV7-2 and TRBJ2-7; TRBD1 matches at 7 bases. The CDR3 runs to 15 residues. The trim removed 1 base at V and 2 bases at J, leaving 5 bases unmatched. Germline V gene data show CDR1 as SGHTA and CDR2 as FQGNSA. This CDR3 reads CASSLVTGPPYEQYF. The CDR3 bases are TGTGCCAGCAGCTTAGTGACAGGGCCGCCCTACGAGCAGTACTTC. The entire variable domain, with the rest obtained from reference TRBV7-2 and TRBJ2-7, is as follows: GAGVSQSPSNKVTEKGKDVELRCDPISGHTALYWYRQSLGQGLEFLIYFQGNSAPDKSGLPSDRFSAERTGGSVSTLTIQRTQQEDSAVYLCASSLVTGPPYEQYFGPGTRLTVT.

The genes are TRBV7-2 and TRBJ2-5, with 12 bases that match TRBD2. The CDR3 contains 15 residues. Germline CDR1 reads SGHTA; CDR2 reads FQGNSA. J gave up 3 bases and V 5 bases, and 4 bases lay outside the gene matches. The CDR3 is CASSKRTSGEETQYF. The CDR3, as DNA: TGTGCCAGCAGCAAAAGGACTAGCGGGGAAGAGACCCAGTACTTC.

The chain is built from TRBV7-2 and TRBJ2-7; 8 bases line up with TRBD1. The junction had 10 bases not matched to a gene; V was cut back by 1 base and J by 2 bases. The CDR3 loop spans 17 amino acids. Germline CDR1 SGHTA, CDR2 FQGNSA. As DNA, the CDR3 is TGTGCCAGCAGCTTAGGGCCCTCCGGGACAGGAACCTACGAGCAGTACTTC. Translating it yields CASSLGPSGTGTYEQYF.